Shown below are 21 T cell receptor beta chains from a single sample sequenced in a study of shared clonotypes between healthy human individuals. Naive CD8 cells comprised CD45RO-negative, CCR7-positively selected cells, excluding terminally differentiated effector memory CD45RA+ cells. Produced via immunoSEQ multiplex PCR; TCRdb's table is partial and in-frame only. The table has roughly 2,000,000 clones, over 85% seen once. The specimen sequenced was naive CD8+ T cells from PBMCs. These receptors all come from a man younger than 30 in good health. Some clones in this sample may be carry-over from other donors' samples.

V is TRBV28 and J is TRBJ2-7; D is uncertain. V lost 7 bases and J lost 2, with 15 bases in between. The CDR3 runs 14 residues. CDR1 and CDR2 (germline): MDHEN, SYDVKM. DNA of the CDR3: TGTGCCAGCACTTATCGGGCCGGCGCCTACGAGCAGTACTTC. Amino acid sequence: CASTYRAGAYEQYF.

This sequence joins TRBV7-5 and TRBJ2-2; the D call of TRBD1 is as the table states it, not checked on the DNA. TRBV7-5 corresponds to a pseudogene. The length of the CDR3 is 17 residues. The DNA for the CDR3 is TGTGTCAGAAGCTCAGGGGGCCGGCGGGAGCTTGACGGGGAGCTGTTTTTT. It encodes CVRSSGGRRELDGELFF.

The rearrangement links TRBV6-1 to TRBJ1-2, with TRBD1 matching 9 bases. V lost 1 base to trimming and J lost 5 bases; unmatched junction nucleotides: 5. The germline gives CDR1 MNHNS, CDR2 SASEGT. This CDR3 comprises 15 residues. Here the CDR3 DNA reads TGTGCCAGCAGTGAAGACAGGGGGCGAGGATATGGCTACACCTTC. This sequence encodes CASSEDRGRGYGYTF.

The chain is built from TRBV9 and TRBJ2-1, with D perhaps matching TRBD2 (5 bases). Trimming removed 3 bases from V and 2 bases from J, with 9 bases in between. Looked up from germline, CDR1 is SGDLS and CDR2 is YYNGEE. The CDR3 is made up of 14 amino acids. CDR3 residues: CASSASKAYNEQFF. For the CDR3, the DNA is TGTGCCAGCAGCGCTAGCAAGGCCTACAATGAGCAGTTCTTC.

The chain's CDR3 is CASSLVDSDSYNEQFF. The CDR3, as DNA: TGTGCCAGCAGCTTAGTTGATAGCGACTCCTACAATGAGCAGTTCTTC. The chain recombines TRBV7-9 with TRBJ2-1, with D perhaps TRBD2 (5 bases). Germline values: CDR1 SEHNR, CDR2 FQNEAQ (reference sequence). CDR3 length: 16 amino acids. The V end was cut by 1 base, the J end by 0 bases, with 10 bases between.

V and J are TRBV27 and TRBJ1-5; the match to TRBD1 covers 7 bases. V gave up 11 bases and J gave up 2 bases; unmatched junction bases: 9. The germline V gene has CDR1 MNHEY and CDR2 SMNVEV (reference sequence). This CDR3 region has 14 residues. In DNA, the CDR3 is TGTGCCTCAACCCCCCAGGGGGGCAATCAGCCCCAGCATTTT. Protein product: CASTPQGGNQPQHF.

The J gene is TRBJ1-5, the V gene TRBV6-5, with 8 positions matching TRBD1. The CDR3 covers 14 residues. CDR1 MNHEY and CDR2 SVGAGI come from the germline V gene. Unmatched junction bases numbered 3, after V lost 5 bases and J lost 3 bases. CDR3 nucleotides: TGTGCCAGCAGTACACAGGGGGACAATCAGCCCCAGCATTTT. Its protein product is CASSTQGDNQPQHF.

CDR3 residues: CASSSRLAGGDEQYF. The CDR3 DNA is TGTGCCAGCAGCTCCAGACTAGCGGGAGGAGACGAGCAGTACTTC. The chain combines TRBV13 with TRBJ2-7; 13 bases agree with TRBD2. Per germline, CDR1 PRHDT and CDR2 FYEKMQ (reference sequence). Losses at the gene ends were 4 bases for V and 5 bases for J; bases not matched to a gene: 5. The CDR3 sequence is 15 residues long.

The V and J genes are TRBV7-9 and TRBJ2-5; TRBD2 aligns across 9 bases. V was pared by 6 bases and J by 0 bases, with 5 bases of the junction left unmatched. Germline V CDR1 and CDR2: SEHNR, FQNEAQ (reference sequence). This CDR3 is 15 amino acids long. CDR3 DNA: TGTGCCAGCAGTCGGACTAGCGCCGACCAAGAGACCCAGTACTTC. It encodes CASSRTSADQETQYF.

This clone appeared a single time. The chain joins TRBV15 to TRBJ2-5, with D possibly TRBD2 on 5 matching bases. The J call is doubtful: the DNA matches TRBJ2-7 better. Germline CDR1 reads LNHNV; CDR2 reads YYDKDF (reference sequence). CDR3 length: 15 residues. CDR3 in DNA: TGTGCCACCAGCGTGGGGAGTCAGAGCTCCTACGAGCAGTACTTC. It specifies CATSVGSQSSYEQYF.

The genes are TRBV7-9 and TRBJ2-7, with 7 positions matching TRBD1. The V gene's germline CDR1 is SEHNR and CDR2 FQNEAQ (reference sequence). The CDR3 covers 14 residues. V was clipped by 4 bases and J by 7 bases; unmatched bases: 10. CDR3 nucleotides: TGTGCCAGCAGCTCCCGACAGGGTGCGGAAGAGCAGTACTTC. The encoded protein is CASSSRQGAEEQYF. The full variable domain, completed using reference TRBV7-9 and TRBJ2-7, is DTGVSQNPRHKITKRGQNVTFRCDPISEHNRLYWYRQTLGQGPEFLTYFQNEAQLEKSRLLSDRFSAERPKGSFSTLEIQRTEQGDSAMYLCASSSRQGAEEQYFGPGTRLTVT.

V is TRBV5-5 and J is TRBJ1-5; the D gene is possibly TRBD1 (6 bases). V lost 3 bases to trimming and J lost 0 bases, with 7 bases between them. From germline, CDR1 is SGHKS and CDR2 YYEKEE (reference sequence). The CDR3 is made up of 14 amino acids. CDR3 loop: CASSWTASNQPQHF. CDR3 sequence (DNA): TGTGCCAGCAGCTGGACAGCTAGCAATCAGCCCCAGCATTTT.

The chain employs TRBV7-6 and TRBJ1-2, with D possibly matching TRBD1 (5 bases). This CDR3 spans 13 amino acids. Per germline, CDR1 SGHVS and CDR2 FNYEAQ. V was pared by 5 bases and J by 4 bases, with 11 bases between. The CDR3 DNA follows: TGTGCCAGCAGCCCCTCAGGGTCCTATGGCTACACCTTC. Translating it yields CASSPSGSYGYTF. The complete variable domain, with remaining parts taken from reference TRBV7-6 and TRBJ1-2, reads GAGVSQSPRYKVTKRGQDVALRCDPISGHVSLYWYRQALGQGPEFLTYFNYEAQQDKSGLPNDRFSAERPEGSISTLTIQRTEQRDSAMYRCASSPSGSYGYTFGSGTRLTVV.

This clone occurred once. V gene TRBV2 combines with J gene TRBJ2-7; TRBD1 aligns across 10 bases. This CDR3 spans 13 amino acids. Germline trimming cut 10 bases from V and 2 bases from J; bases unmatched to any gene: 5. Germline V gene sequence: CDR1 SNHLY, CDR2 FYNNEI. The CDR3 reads CATTGTGAYEQYF. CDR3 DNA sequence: TGTGCCACCACCGGGACAGGGGCCTACGAGCAGTACTTC. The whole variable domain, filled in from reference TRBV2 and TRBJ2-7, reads EPEVTQTPSHQVTQMGQEVILRCVPISNHLYFYWYRQILGQKVEFLVSFYNNEISEKSEIFDDQFSVERPDGSNFTLKIRSTKLEDSAMYFCATTGTGAYEQYFGPGTRLTVT.

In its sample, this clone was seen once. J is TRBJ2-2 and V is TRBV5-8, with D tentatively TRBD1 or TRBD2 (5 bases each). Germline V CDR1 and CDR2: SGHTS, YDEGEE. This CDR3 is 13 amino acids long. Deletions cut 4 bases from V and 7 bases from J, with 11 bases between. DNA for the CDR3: TGTGCCAGCAGCCCCTGGGGGATCGGGGAGCTGTTTTTT. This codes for CASSPWGIGELFF.

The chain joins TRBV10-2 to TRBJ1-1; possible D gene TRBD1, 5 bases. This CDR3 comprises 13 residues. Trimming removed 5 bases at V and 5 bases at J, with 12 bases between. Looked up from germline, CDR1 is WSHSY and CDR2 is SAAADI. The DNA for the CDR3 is TGCGCCAGCAGTTTTGACCAGGGTACTGAAGCTTTCTTT. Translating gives CASSFDQGTEAFF.

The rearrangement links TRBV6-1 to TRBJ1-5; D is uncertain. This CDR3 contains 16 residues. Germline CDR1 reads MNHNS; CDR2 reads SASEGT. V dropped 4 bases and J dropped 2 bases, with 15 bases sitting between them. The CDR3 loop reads CASSVQVTIRNQPQHF. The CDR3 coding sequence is TGTGCCAGCAGTGTTCAGGTCACGATTCGCAATCAGCCCCAGCATTTT.

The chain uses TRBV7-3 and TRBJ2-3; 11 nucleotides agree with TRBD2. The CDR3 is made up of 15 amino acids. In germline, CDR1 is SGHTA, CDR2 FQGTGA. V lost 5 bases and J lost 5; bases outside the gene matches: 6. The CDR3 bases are TGTGCCAGCAGCGTTACTAGCGGGAGTTTAGATACGCAGTATTTT. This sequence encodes CASSVTSGSLDTQYF.

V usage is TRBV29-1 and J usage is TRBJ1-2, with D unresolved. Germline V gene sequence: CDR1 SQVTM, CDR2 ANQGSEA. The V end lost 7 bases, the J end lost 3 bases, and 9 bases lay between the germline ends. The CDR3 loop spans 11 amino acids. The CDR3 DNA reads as TGCAGCGCCGACACCGACTATGGCTACACCTTC. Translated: CSADTDYGYTF.

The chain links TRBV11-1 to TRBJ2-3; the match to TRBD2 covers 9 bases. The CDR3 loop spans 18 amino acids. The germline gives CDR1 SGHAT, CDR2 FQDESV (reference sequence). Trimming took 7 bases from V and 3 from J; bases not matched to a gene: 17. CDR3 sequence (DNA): TGTGCCAGCACCCACGCCAGGGCGGGAGGGCCGAATACAGATACGCAGTATTTT. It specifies CASTHARAGGPNTDTQYF.

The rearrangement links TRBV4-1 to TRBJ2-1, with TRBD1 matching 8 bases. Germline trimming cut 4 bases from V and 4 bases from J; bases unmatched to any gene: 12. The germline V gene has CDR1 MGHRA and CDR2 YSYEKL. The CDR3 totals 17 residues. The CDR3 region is CASSPVVGTGQYNEQFF. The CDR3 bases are TGCGCCAGCAGCCCAGTTGTCGGGACAGGTCAGTACAATGAGCAGTTCTTC.